The present TCR beta chain was sequenced within a study of blood T cells in healthy people across ages. Study-level findings and limits: Because sorting was not performed, PBMCs prevented conclusive naive versus antigen-experienced comparison.

PCR was performed a second time for 7 to 11 cycles using a sample-barcoded 5' primer and a J-beta primer mix. The template-switch adaptor, which had 12 random nucleotides, put a tag on each cDNA molecule. At least 3 million CDR3-containing paired-end reads were obtained per sample. TCRdb analysed the 5' RACE reads with MiXCR anew, one entry per CDR3 protein. The table lists around 990,000 distinct CDR3 sequences, around two fifths of them singletons. Germline V gene data show CDR1 as SSHAT and CDR2 as FNYEAQ (reference sequence). This CDR3 is 15 amino acids long. As regards this clonotype: The antigen is undetermined. A read error may produce the germline difference seen at one junction end.

The clonotype was recovered from a man younger than 35 in good health. Sequencing was performed on blood. The chain recombines TRBV7-7 with TRBJ2-5; no firm D call. The CDR3 reads CASSLGATYQETRYF. The CDR3 nucleotides read TGTGCCAGCAGCTTAGGTGCGACGTACCAAGAGACCCGGTACTTC. Complete variable domain (other parts from reference TRBV7-7 and TRBJ2-5): GAGVSQSPRYKVTKRGQDVTLRCDPISSHATLYWYQQALGQGPEFLTYFNYEAQPDKSGLPSDRFSAERPEGSISTLTIQRTEQRDSAMYRCASSLGATYQETRYFGPGTRLLVL.